This TCR beta chain emerged from a study of blood T cell repertoires in COVID-19 (TCRdb year 2020). For the study in its entirety: Collaborator samples came from the United States, Italy and Spain and covered acute and convalescent phases of COVID-19. The prospective study material was composed of cDNA or gDNA derived from T cells, B-cell-depleted T cells, or PBMCs. Deeply sampled blood TCRbeta repertoires from subjects exposed to, actively infected with, or recovered from COVID-19 were included in the dataset. A freely available public database, intended as a resource for researchers studying the immune response to SARS-CoV-2, is where the repertoires were released. Samples came from the ongoing ImmuneRACE study (first 160 participants) plus 1,254 subjects from 6 global collaborators. Nearly every sample came with metadata listing a de-identified subject ID, COVID-19 status, age in years and sex. HLA class I and class II types, where available, came from metadata supplied by the sample provider rather than from assay-based typing.

TCRbeta CDR3 regions were amplified from genomic DNA using the immunoSEQ Assay, a bias-controlled multiplex PCR. As for the authors' bioinformatics: The number of nucleated cells in each sample was estimated by amplification of reference gene primers within the assay. To quantify the absolute abundance of each unique TCRbeta CDR3 rearrangement, sequence reads were collapsed and filtered. For each sample, productive Simpson clonality was calculated as the square root of Simpson's diversity index over productive rearrangements. This immuneACCESS table, as held by TCRdb, lists in-frame sequences with V and J called but not all clones. Of the missing ones, under half trace to an unresolved V gene in checked studies; the others have no known cause. The V and J calls and the clone size are those of that table, but D and trimming were determined from the DNA. Recorded for this sample are 100,000 to 150,000 clones; approximately 82% of them occurred a single time. Clones ranked in the top ten supply roughly 4% of the sample.

From V the trimming removes 4 bases and from J it removes 6 bases, while the gene matches leave 4 bases of the junction unaccounted for. CDR1 LGHDT and CDR2 YNNKEL were looked up in the germline V gene (reference sequence). Including the terminal cysteine and phenylalanine, the CDR3 comprises 14 residues. Only the CDR3 DNA stays, 42 bases, in frame from base 1. The paper as a whole reports these results and caveats: How much clinical and demographic metadata was included differed by source and by participant, and the metadata was provided uncurated.

Each collaborating institution followed its own protocols to collect whole blood in K2EDTA tubes. For TCRbeta analysis, collaborators shipped samples as frozen whole blood, isolated PBMCs, or DNA extracted from either of those sample types. Comment on this clone: Its cognate antigen has yet to be identified. No qualities accompany the bases; no much larger clone lies one base away.

Sequenced sample: peripheral blood. The TCR originated in a woman aged 45-65 years with acute or convalescent COVID-19. The chain links TRBV3-1 (or the pseudogene TRBV3-2) with TRBJ1-4; 8 junctional bases match TRBD1. The CDR3: CASSLSGQDEKLFF. The nucleotides are TGTGCCAGCAGCCTTTCGGGACAGGATGAAAAACTGTTTTTT.